One and the same sample provided the 19 T cell receptor beta chains below, sequenced in a study of Ad26.COV2.S vaccination and SARS-CoV-2 variants. The method was immunoSEQ multiplex PCR; TCRdb's version includes in-frame clones alone and lacks a portion of them. The sample has approximately 350,000 clones, about 80% seen once. Treatment defined: around 19 received Ad26.COV2.S at low or high dose, single or two shots; 5 received placebo; per-sample allocation not given. Material that was analyzed had been drawn on day 63 after the first vaccine or placebo injection. This material consisted of peripheral blood, taken in a trial of Ad26.COV2.S vaccine versus placebo. These receptor sequences come from a person aged 18-60 years who received the Ad26.COV2.S COVID-19 vaccine or a placebo.

This sequence joins TRBV27 and TRBJ2-7; 8 bases are a match to TRBD1. CDR1 is MNHEY, CDR2 SMNVEV, per germline (reference sequence). CDR3 length: 16 residues. V trimming: 6 bases; J trimming: 5 bases; junction bases outside the gene matches: 15. In DNA, the CDR3 is TGTGCCAGCAGGGGTATCTTGTCCAGGGGGCGCGACGAGCAGTACTTC. Translated, it gives CASRGILSRGRDEQYF.

The chain uses TRBV6-2 or TRBV6-3 and TRBJ1-1, with D perhaps TRBD1 (5 bases). This CDR3 contains 14 residues. From germline, CDR1 is MNHEY and CDR2 SVGEGT. V dropped 3 bases and J dropped 1 base, with 9 bases sitting between them. The CDR3 loop reads CASSYWGENTEAFF. The CDR3 region has the DNA TGTGCCAGCAGTTATTGGGGGGAGAACACTGAAGCTTTCTTT.

The CDR3 DNA follows: TGTGCCAGCAGTTTCCTAGCGGGAGACGAGCAGTACTTC. Residues: CASSFLAGDEQYF. V gene TRBV12-3 or TRBV12-4 combines with J gene TRBJ2-7; 10 bases align to TRBD2. This CDR3 has 13 amino acids. The J segment lost 5 bases and the V segment lost 3 bases, leaving 1 base of the junction unmatched.

The chain combines TRBV27 with TRBJ1-2; D perhaps matches TRBD1 (5 bases). This CDR3 contains 13 residues. Germline V lookup: CDR1 MNHEY, CDR2 SMNVEV (reference sequence). Between the trimmed V and J ends, which lost 4 bases and 5 bases, there was a span of 11 bases. The CDR3 sequence: CASSYSGPYGYTF. Here the CDR3 DNA reads TGTGCCAGCAGTTATTCAGGGCCGTATGGCTACACCTTC.

The V gene is TRBV28, the J gene TRBJ2-1, with 7 bases lining up with TRBD1. Germline V lookup: CDR1 MDHEN, CDR2 SYDVKM. V lost 6 bases and J lost 5; bases outside the gene matches: 7. The CDR3 contains 14 residues. CDR3 DNA sequence: TGTGCCAGCAGATTCAGGGGGATTCACAATGAGCAGTTCTTC. Its translation: CASRFRGIHNEQFF.

The rearrangement joins TRBV18 to TRBJ1-2, with D possibly matching TRBD1 (5 bases). The CDR3 runs to 14 residues. The germline V gene encodes CDR1 KGHSH and CDR2 LQKENI. Trimming shortened V by 5 bases and J by 3 bases, and 13 bases separated the two germline ends. The CDR3 spells CASSAGFKDYGYTF. CDR3 DNA sequence: TGTGCCAGCTCAGCAGGGTTTAAAGACTATGGCTACACCTTC.

This clone was detected only a few times. This chain connects TRBV7-9 to TRBJ2-7; 9 positions match TRBD2. The CDR3 is 15 amino acids. V shed 5 bases and J 6 bases; nucleotides not matched to a gene: 11. Germline V gene data show CDR1 as SEHNR and CDR2 as FQNEAQ (reference sequence). Here the CDR3 DNA reads TGTGCCAGCAGCCCATTTGGCGGGGGGGTAGGCGAGCAGTACTTC. Its protein is CASSPFGGGVGEQYF.

This chain uses TRBV24-1 with TRBJ2-2; TRBD1 matches at 9 bases. The CDR3 contains 17 residues. The J segment lost 5 bases and the V segment lost 4 bases, leaving 10 bases of the junction unmatched. The germline gives CDR1 KGHDR, CDR2 SFDVKD. The CDR3 here is CATSDQQGAVGTGELFF. CDR3 bases: TGTGCCACCAGTGACCAACAGGGGGCGGTAGGAACCGGGGAGCTGTTTTTT.

The chain couples TRBV6-5 to TRBJ2-7; D unclear. Germline V lookup: CDR1 MNHEY, CDR2 SVGAGI. The CDR3 length is 13 residues. The germline V and J ends were trimmed by 7 bases and 7 bases, with 17 bases remaining between them. This chain's CDR3 is CASTTWLVGEQYF. CDR3 nucleotides: TGTGCCAGCACGACGTGGCTGGTGGGGGAGCAGTACTTC.

The CDR3 region has the DNA TGTGCCAGCAGCTTGGGGACTAGCGCCGTGGCAGATACGCAGTATTTT. It is translated as CASSLGTSAVADTQYF. V gene TRBV5-5 combines with J gene TRBJ2-3; 9 positions agree with TRBD2. The CDR3 consists of 16 residues. Germline CDR1 is SGHKS and CDR2 is YYEKEE (reference sequence). V trimming: 0 bases; J trimming: 4 bases; junction bases outside the gene matches: 6.

J is TRBJ1-2 and V is TRBV7-3; no clear D gene. This CDR3 contains 14 residues. Germline V lookup: CDR1 SGHTA, CDR2 FQGTGA. Trimming cost V 2 bases and J 9 bases, with 16 bases left between them. The CDR3 loop is CASSLYPGPGSYTF. Here the CDR3 DNA reads TGTGCCAGCAGCTTATACCCAGGTCCAGGTAGCTACACCTTC.

This chain links TRBV27 with TRBJ2-7; 11 bases are a match to TRBD1. This CDR3 has 17 amino acids. With 1 base clipped from V and 0 bases from J, the junction kept 5 bases outside the gene matches. Germline loops: CDR1 MNHEY, CDR2 SMNVEV (reference sequence). The CDR3 loop reads CASSLYGTGGDSYEQYF. The CDR3, as DNA: TGTGCCAGCAGTTTATATGGGACAGGGGGAGACTCCTACGAGCAGTACTTC.

A word on this clone: Other DNA sequences from this sample encode an identical CDR3 as well. The genes are TRBV20-1 and TRBJ2-1, with D perhaps matching TRBD2 (5 bases). The CDR3 has 11 amino acids. Trimming left V 5 bases short and J 7 bases short, with 9 bases between. Germline-derived CDR1 and CDR2 are DFQATT and SNEGSKA (reference sequence). The CDR3 protein is CSAQPGNEQFF. DNA for the CDR3: TGCAGTGCTCAACCGGGGAATGAGCAGTTCTTC.

V gene TRBV3-1 (or the pseudogene TRBV3-2) combines with J gene TRBJ2-3; TRBD2 aligns across 8 bases. V was pared by 1 base and J by 5 bases, with 8 bases of the junction left unmatched. Germline values: CDR1 LGHDT, CDR2 YNNKEL (reference sequence). CDR3 length: 16 amino acids. The DNA for the CDR3 is TGTGCCAGCAGCCAAGGAGGAGCGGGGGATGGAGATACGCAGTATTTT. It encodes CASSQGGAGDGDTQYF.

The CDR3 sequence: CASSVVSWEEGKDTQYF. CDR3 DNA: TGTGCCAGCAGCGTAGTAAGTTGGGAGGAAGGGAAAGATACGCAGTATTTT. V and J are TRBV9 and TRBJ2-3, with a weak D call TRBD2 (6 bases). The V and J ends lost 0 bases and 5 bases respectively, with 19 bases between them. There are 17 residues in the CDR3. Germline V gene lookup returns CDR1 SGDLS and CDR2 YYNGEE.

The V and J genes are TRBV5-4 and TRBJ1-2; tentative D call: TRBD1 (5 bases). V was trimmed by 0 bases and J by 0 bases, leaving 12 bases between them. This CDR3 comprises 16 residues. Germline V gene data show CDR1 as SGHNT and CDR2 as YYREEE (reference sequence). The CDR3, as DNA: TGTGCCAGCAGCTTGGCCTATCAGACAGCTAACTATGGCTACACCTTC. Protein product: CASSLAYQTANYGYTF.

The gene calls are TRBV7-9 and TRBJ1-3, with a tentative D call TRBD1 (5 bases). The germline gives CDR1 SEHNR, CDR2 FQNEAQ (reference sequence). V lost 4 bases to trimming and J lost 0 bases, with 13 bases between them. This CDR3 has 16 amino acids. CDR3 DNA: TGTGCCAGCAGCTACTCGGGACGGAACTCTGGAAACACCATATATTTT. Encoded protein: CASSYSGRNSGNTIYF.

This clone was recorded once. V and J are TRBV27 and TRBJ1-1; possible D gene TRBD1, 5 bases. Per the germline V gene, CDR1 is MNHEY and CDR2 is SMNVEV (reference sequence). The CDR3 consists of 13 residues. V gave up 4 bases and J gave up 9 bases, with 15 bases separating them. Here the CDR3 reads CASSWGVRGKAFF. In nucleotides, the CDR3 is TGTGCCAGCAGTTGGGGGGTGCGGGGGAAAGCTTTCTTT.

This chain links TRBV18 with TRBJ2-2; D ambiguous. Germline assignment: CDR1 KGHSH and CDR2 LQKENI. V lost 3 bases and J lost 1, with 12 bases in between. The CDR3 loop spans 16 amino acids. The CDR3 is CASSPMKVWNTGELFF. The CDR3 coding sequence is TGTGCCAGCTCACCCATGAAAGTCTGGAACACCGGGGAGCTGTTTTTT.